This T cell receptor (beta chain) was observed in a study of shared clonotypes between healthy human individuals. The germline gives CDR1 SGDLS, CDR2 YYNGEE. The germline V and J ends were trimmed by 2 bases and 4 bases, with 12 bases remaining between them. The CDR3 extends over 15 amino acids. Sequencing was performed with immunoSEQ multiplex PCR; in TCRdb, only in-frame clones are kept and a portion is missing. Among 950,000 to 1,100,000 clones listed, 65% to 75% were seen once. V is TRBV9 and J is TRBJ1-4; unclear D gene. Input material: memory CD4+ T cells sorted from blood. The subset: CD45RA-negative fraction. The TCR was taken from a man aged 18 to 35 in good health. The CDR3 DNA reads as TGTGCCAGCAGCGTTGGACGGGCGGGTAATGAAAAACTGTTTTTT. It yields the protein CASSVGRAGNEKLFF.